The 2 T cell receptor beta chains below were found in one sample sequenced in a study of beta chain features in type 1 diabetes. The entirety of the isolated RNA underwent reverse transcription, so expressed TCRB transcripts were sequenced. The protocol was immunoSEQ multiplex PCR, while the TCRdb copy is restricted to in-frame clones and leaves out a portion. The repertoire holds under 400,000 clones, about 12% seen once, with around 0.01% in the top ten. Antigens for these TCRs are unknown. Study-wide results and caveats: All four CD4+ subsets from Type 1 diabetes patients carried moderately but significantly shorter TCRB CDR3s.

Input material: naive CD4+ T cells from blood. Every receptor here comes from a woman in her late teens or twenties with type 1 diabetes.

The sample holds a few counts of this clone. The chain carries TRBV28 and TRBJ2-1; TRBD2 might be the D (5 bases). V was pared by 3 bases and J by 5 bases, with 14 bases between. The CDR3 is 15 residues long. Germline CDR1 MDHEN, CDR2 SYDVKM. The CDR3 DNA reads TGTGCCAGCAGTTTGCAGGTAGCGCGAAACAATGAGCAGTTCTTC. Translated: CASSLQVARNNEQFF.

The rearrangement links TRBV11-2 to TRBJ2-1; tentative D call: TRBD2 (5 bases). The CDR3 length is 15 residues. CDR1 SGHAT and CDR2 FQNNGV come from the germline V gene. The V end lost 6 bases, the J end lost 5 bases, and 17 bases lay between the germline ends. CDR3 in amino acids: CASRVDGGGHNEQFF. The CDR3 DNA sequence: TGTGCCAGCAGGGTGGACGGCGGAGGCCACAATGAGCAGTTCTTC.